A single sample is the source of the 25 T cell receptor beta chains below, sequenced in a study of T cell changes during pregnancy in multiple sclerosis (dated 2019 in TCRdb). Libraries were made using the immunoSEQ multiplex PCR assay. Not all clones reach the TCRdb copy of this immuneACCESS table, which keeps in-frame sequences only. Checked studies attribute under half of the gap to unresolved V genes and leave the rest unexplained. The sample profile shows tens of thousands of clones; approximately 92% of them were found once. The ten largest clonotypes hold approximately 2.2% of the sample. Here the sequenced sample was peripheral blood, taken after pregnancy. These receptors all stem from a female donor with multiple sclerosis, enrolled in a pregnancy study.

The rearrangement uses TRBV5-1 and TRBJ2-1, with TRBD2 matching 10 bases. The CDR3 is 16 residues long. In germline, CDR1 is SGHRS, CDR2 YFSETQ. V gave up 2 bases and J gave up 9 bases; unmatched junction bases: 11. CDR3 in DNA: TGCGCCAGCAGCTTACCGGGAGAAGCGGGGGGGCGTGAGCAGTTCTTC. Protein product: CASSLPGEAGGREQFF.

The V and J genes are TRBV7-8 and TRBJ2-1, with D possibly being TRBD1 (6 bases). V gave up 5 bases and J gave up 7 bases, with 18 bases separating them. Germline CDR1 is SGHVS and CDR2 is FQNEAQ. The CDR3 runs to 15 residues. The CDR3 sequence is CASSPRPGTTNEQFF. As DNA, the CDR3 is TGTGCCAGCAGCCCCAGACCGGGGACAACGAATGAGCAGTTCTTC.

This clone was counted a few times. V usage is TRBV27 and J usage is TRBJ1-2, with 8 bases identical to TRBD1. The CDR3 sequence is 16 residues long. Germline-derived CDR1 and CDR2 are MNHEY and SMNVEV (reference sequence). J gave up 6 bases and V 6 bases, and 15 bases lay outside the gene matches. This CDR3 reads CASRPDQDRVKDGYTF. CDR3 in DNA: TGTGCCAGCAGGCCCGACCAGGACAGGGTAAAGGATGGCTACACCTTC.

J is TRBJ2-1 and V is TRBV6-5, with 13 nucleotides matching TRBD2. The V and J ends lost 2 bases and 5 bases, in that order; junction bases with no gene match: 3. This CDR3 contains 16 residues. In germline, CDR1 is MNHEY, CDR2 SVGAGI. CDR3: CASSYPGLAGNNEQFF. DNA for the CDR3: TGTGCCAGCAGTTACCCGGGACTAGCGGGAAACAATGAGCAGTTCTTC.

The rearrangement links TRBV6-6 to TRBJ1-1, with D tentatively TRBD1 (6 bases). From germline, CDR1 is MNHNY and CDR2 SVGAGI (reference sequence). Trimming pared 3 bases from V and 11 bases from J, leaving 13 bases between. The CDR3 totals 12 residues. Here the CDR3 DNA reads TGTGCCAGCAGTTATACAGGGAGTACCGCTTTCTTT. This codes for CASSYTGSTAFF.

The rearrangement uses TRBV4-2 and TRBJ2-1, with 11 bases identical to TRBD2. Germline assignment: CDR1 LGHNA and CDR2 YNFKEQ. V gave up 2 bases and J gave up 6 bases; unmatched junction bases: 6. This CDR3 is built from 16 residues. CDR3 sequence: CASSQLSGGAGNEQFF. The CDR3 DNA follows: TGTGCCAGCAGCCAACTTAGCGGGGGGGCAGGCAATGAGCAGTTCTTC.

V usage is TRBV6-5 and J usage is TRBJ1-2, with D perhaps matching TRBD1 (5 bases). The V and J ends lost 6 bases and 3 bases respectively, with 14 bases between them. This CDR3 region has 14 residues. CDR1 MNHEY and CDR2 SVGAGI come from the germline V gene. The CDR3 DNA follows: TGTGCCAGCAGCCCCGGCAGGGTAGACTATGGCTACACCTTC. Translating it yields CASSPGRVDYGYTF.

This clone was observed a single time. The rearrangement uses TRBV6-5 and TRBJ1-6; D possibly corresponds to TRBD1 (5 bases). V was clipped by 8 bases and J by 8 bases, with 10 bases between them. The length of the CDR3 is 12 residues. Germline loops: CDR1 MNHEY, CDR2 SVGAGI. CDR3 amino acids: CASGKQDSPLHF. CDR3 nucleotides: TGTGCCAGCGGTAAACAGGATTCACCCCTCCACTTT.

The rearrangement joins TRBV5-6 to TRBJ2-7, with 9 nucleotides matching TRBD1. This CDR3 spans 14 amino acids. Germline assignment: CDR1 SGHDT and CDR2 YYEEEE. V was clipped by 2 bases and J by 7 bases; unmatched bases: 7. CDR3 coding DNA: TGTGCCAGCAGCTTCGGGACAGGGAGTCAAGAGCAGTACTTC. Translated, it gives CASSFGTGSQEQYF.

This clone was seen a single time. This CDR3 is CASSLRGPGSGNTIYF. DNA of the CDR3: TGTGCCAGCAGCCTCCGGGGTCCCGGTTCCGGAAACACCATATATTTT. V gene TRBV7-8 combines with J gene TRBJ1-3, with D unclear. The CDR3 has 16 residues. Germline V gives CDR1 SGHVS, CDR2 FQNEAQ. V lost 5 bases to trimming and J lost 4 bases, with 18 bases between them.

This chain uses TRBV19 with TRBJ1-2, with unresolved D. The CDR3 has 14 residues. Germline assignment: CDR1 LNHDA and CDR2 SQIVND (reference sequence). Trimming shortened V by 2 bases and J by 0 bases, and 7 bases separated the two germline ends. CDR3 region: CASSIRSPNYGYTF. CDR3 bases: TGTGCCAGTAGTATAAGGAGTCCTAACTATGGCTACACCTTC.

The chain joins TRBV5-1 to TRBJ2-1; TRBD1 agrees at 10 bases. Germline V gene data show CDR1 as SGHRS and CDR2 as YFSETQ. The CDR3 totals 14 residues. Unmatched junction bases numbered 1, after V lost 0 bases and J lost 7 bases. The DNA of the CDR3 is TGCGCCAGCAGCTTGGGGGACAGGGGAAATGAGCAGTTCTTC. Translation: CASSLGDRGNEQFF.

The chain links TRBV30 to TRBJ1-1, with unresolved D. V lost 0 bases to trimming and J lost 0 bases, with 8 bases between them. CDR3 length: 14 residues. The germline gives CDR1 GTSNPN, CDR2 SVGIG (reference sequence). In DNA, the CDR3 is TGTGCCTGGAGTGTATATGGAGTGAACACTGAAGCTTTCTTT. Translation gives CAWSVYGVNTEAFF.

The gene calls are TRBV2 and TRBJ1-1; D not resolved. The length of the CDR3 is 15 residues. Germline values: CDR1 SNHLY, CDR2 FYNNEI. V was clipped by 0 bases and J by 0 bases, with 8 bases between them. The CDR3 here is CASSEALQVNTEAFF. The CDR3 DNA reads as TGTGCCAGCAGTGAAGCTTTGCAGGTGAACACTGAAGCTTTCTTT.

This chain links TRBV7-6 with TRBJ1-1, with D possibly being TRBD1 (5 bases). Per the germline V gene, CDR1 is SGHVS and CDR2 is FNYEAQ. The length of the CDR3 is 15 residues. The germline V and J ends were trimmed by 5 bases and 2 bases, with 15 bases remaining between them. The CDR3: CASSLVAQGNTEAFF. CDR3 sequence (DNA): TGTGCCAGCAGCCTGGTCGCCCAGGGCAACACTGAAGCTTTCTTT.

This clone is a singleton in its sample. V and J are TRBV9 and TRBJ2-7; 7 bases align to TRBD1. J was trimmed by 6 bases and V by 3 bases; bases with no gene match: 9. This CDR3 is 14 amino acids long. CDR1 is SGDLS, CDR2 YYNGEE, per germline. The CDR3 loop reads CASSASSNRGEQYF. Written as DNA, the CDR3 is TGTGCCAGCAGCGCCTCCTCTAACAGGGGCGAGCAGTACTTC. The whole variable domain, filled in from reference TRBV9 and TRBJ2-7, reads DSGVTQTPKHLITATGQRVTLRCSPRSGDLSVYWYQQSLDQGLQFLIQYYNGEERAKGNILERFSAQQFPDLHSELNLSSLELGDSALYFCASSASSNRGEQYFGPGTRLTVT.

This chain links TRBV4-3 with TRBJ2-7, with 11 positions matching TRBD1. This CDR3 spans 16 amino acids. CDR1 and CDR2 from the germline V gene are LGHNA and YSLEER. V lost 4 bases to trimming and J lost 3 bases; unmatched junction nucleotides: 8. The CDR3 here is CASSRSSGTGGYEQYF. Written as DNA, the CDR3 is TGCGCCAGCAGCCGATCCTCCGGGACAGGGGGCTACGAGCAGTACTTC.

J is TRBJ2-3 and V is TRBV27; no reliable D call. In germline, CDR1 is MNHEY, CDR2 SMNVEV (reference sequence). CDR3 length equals 12 residues. V was pared by 6 bases and J by 6 bases, with 10 bases between. The CDR3 region has the DNA TGTGCCAGCAGCCCTACTGCGGATACGCAGTATTTT. This encodes CASSPTADTQYF.

Here the CDR3 reads CASSEAGHTNTEAFF. As DNA, the CDR3 is TGTGCCAGCAGTGAAGCAGGACACACGAACACTGAAGCTTTCTTT. The chain has TRBV2 and TRBJ1-1; D may be TRBD1 (5 bases). CDR1 is SNHLY and CDR2 is FYNNEI in the germline V gene. Trimming shortened V by 0 bases and J by 1 base, and 9 bases separated the two germline ends. This CDR3 spans 15 amino acids.

This chain connects TRBV28 to TRBJ2-7; D is perhaps TRBD1 (6 bases). Deletions cut 8 bases from V and 0 bases from J, with 20 bases between. The length of the CDR3 is 16 residues. The germline gives CDR1 MDHEN, CDR2 SYDVKM. This CDR3 reads CASVRAQGPSSYEQYF. CDR3 nucleotides: TGTGCCAGCGTTAGGGCCCAGGGGCCGAGCTCCTACGAGCAGTACTTC.

The chain couples TRBV19 to TRBJ2-3, with D perhaps TRBD1 (6 bases). The CDR3 extends over 17 amino acids. V lost 5 bases and J lost 1, with 19 bases in between. CDR1 is LNHDA, CDR2 SQIVND, per germline (reference sequence). CDR3 DNA: TGTGCCAGTAGTCCCTGGACAGCACCCGTTGGCACAGATACGCAGTATTTT. The encoded protein is CASSPWTAPVGTDTQYF.

The chain links TRBV11-1 to TRBJ2-2, with 11 bases matching TRBD2. CDR1 is SGHAT, CDR2 FQDESV, per germline (reference sequence). With V trimmed by 1 base and J by 10 bases, 11 bases remained unmatched. The CDR3 is made up of 17 amino acids. The CDR3, as DNA: TGTGCCAGCAGCTTAGGCCGGGGTAGCGGGGGGGCCGAGGAGCTGTTTTTT. It specifies CASSLGRGSGGAEELFF.

The rearrangement joins TRBV7-6 to TRBJ2-2, with 7 bases fitting TRBD1. With 1 base clipped from V and 1 base from J, the junction kept 9 bases outside the gene matches. Germline V gene lookup returns CDR1 SGHVS and CDR2 FNYEAQ. The CDR3 contains 18 residues. CDR3 protein: CASSLDRQGFLNTGELFF. The CDR3 DNA reads TGTGCCAGCAGCTTAGATCGACAGGGATTTTTGAACACCGGGGAGCTGTTTTTT.

For the CDR3, the DNA is TGCGCCATCCCCTCCGGGGGGGGAGGAAACGAGCAGTACTTC. Protein sequence: CAIPSGGGGNEQYF. This sequence joins TRBV10-1 and TRBJ2-7; 8 bases fit TRBD2. The ends lost 10 bases at V and 5 bases at J; junction bases unmatched: 13. The V gene's germline CDR1 is WNHNN and CDR2 SYGVQD (reference sequence). The CDR3 has 14 residues.

CDR3 in amino acids: CASTLTGLYEQYF. DNA of the CDR3: TGTGCCAGCACATTAACAGGGTTGTACGAGCAGTACTTC. The chain is built from TRBV6-1 and TRBJ2-7, with D maybe TRBD1 (6 bases). Trimming pared 7 bases from V and 4 bases from J, leaving 14 bases between. This CDR3 has 13 amino acids. The germline V gene encodes CDR1 MNHNS and CDR2 SASEGT.